The TCR beta chain under discussion was sequenced for a study of cytomegalovirus exposure and HLA in healthy donors. Only a few counts were recorded for this clone. Its antigen remains unknown. The PCR used 60 Vbeta and 13 Jbeta primers. Only in-frame clones appear in the TCRdb table, and some are missing; sequencing was by immunoSEQ multiplex PCR. The sample has some 150,000 clones, around 62% seen once. Germline assignment: CDR1 LNHDA and CDR2 SQIVND (reference sequence). J gave up 4 bases and V 4 bases, and 10 bases lay outside the gene matches. The CDR3 loop spans 16 amino acids. The study, taken as a whole, reports: The dataset shows that most TCR sequences were rare, while some public TCRs occurred in many donors. Researchers reported in a later analysis that a missense DCLRE1C variant was tied to TCR beta V- and J-gene trimming. Cytomegalovirus-associated status was assigned to about 180 TCR beta chains.

The specimen was PBMCs. This receptor was taken from a man in his forties in good health and CMV-seronegative. The chain is built from TRBV19 and TRBJ2-1, with 7 bases identical to TRBD2. As DNA, the CDR3 is TGTGCCAGTAGTACCTTAGCGGGCAAAGGTTACAATGAGCAGTTCTTC. It encodes CASSTLAGKGYNEQFF. Together with reference TRBV19 and TRBJ2-1, the CDR3 gives the full variable domain: DGGITQSPKYLFRKEGQNVTLSCEQNLNHDAMYWYRQDPGQGLRLIYYSQIVNDFQKGDIAEGYSVSREKKESFPLTVTSAQKNPTAFYLCASSTLAGKGYNEQFFGPGTRLTVL.